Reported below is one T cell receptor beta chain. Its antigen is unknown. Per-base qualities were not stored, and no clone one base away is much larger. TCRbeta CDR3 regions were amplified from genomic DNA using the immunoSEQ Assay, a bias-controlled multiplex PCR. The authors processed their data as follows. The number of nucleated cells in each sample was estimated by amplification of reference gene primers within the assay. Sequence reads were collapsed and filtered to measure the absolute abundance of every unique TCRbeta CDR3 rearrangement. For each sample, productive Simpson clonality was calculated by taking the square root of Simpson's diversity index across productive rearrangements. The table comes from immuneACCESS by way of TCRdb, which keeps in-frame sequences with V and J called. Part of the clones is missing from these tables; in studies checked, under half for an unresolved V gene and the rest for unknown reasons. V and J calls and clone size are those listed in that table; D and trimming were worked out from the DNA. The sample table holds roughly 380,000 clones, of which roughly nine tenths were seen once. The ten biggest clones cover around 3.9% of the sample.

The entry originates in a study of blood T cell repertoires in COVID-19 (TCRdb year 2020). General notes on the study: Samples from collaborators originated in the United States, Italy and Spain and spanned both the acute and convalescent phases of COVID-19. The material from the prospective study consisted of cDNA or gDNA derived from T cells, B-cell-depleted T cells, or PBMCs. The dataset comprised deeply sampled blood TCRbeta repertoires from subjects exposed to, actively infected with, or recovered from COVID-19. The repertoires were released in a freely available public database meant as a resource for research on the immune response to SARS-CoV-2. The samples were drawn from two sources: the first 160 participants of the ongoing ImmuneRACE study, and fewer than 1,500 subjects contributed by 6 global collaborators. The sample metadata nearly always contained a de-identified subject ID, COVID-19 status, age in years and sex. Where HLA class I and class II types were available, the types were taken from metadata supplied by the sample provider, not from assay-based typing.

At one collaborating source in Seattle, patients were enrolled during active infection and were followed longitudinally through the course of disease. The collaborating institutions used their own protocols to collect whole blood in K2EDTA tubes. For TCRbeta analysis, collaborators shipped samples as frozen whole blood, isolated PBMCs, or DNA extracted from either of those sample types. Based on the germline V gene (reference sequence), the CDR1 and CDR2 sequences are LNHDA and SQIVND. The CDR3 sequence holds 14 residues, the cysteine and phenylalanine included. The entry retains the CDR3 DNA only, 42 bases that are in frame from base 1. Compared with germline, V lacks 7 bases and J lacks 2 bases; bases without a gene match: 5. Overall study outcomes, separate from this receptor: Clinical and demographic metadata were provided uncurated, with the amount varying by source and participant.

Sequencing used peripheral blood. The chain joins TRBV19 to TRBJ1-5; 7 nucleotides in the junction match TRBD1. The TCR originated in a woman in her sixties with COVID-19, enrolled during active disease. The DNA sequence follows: TGTGCCAGTACCGTTGGACAGGGCAATCAGCCCCAGCATTTT. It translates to CASTVGQGNQPQHF.